Listed here are 3 T cell receptor beta chains from one sample, sequenced in a study of cytomegalovirus exposure and HLA in healthy donors. Primers included in the PCR were 60 Vbeta and 13 Jbeta primers. Clones were sequenced by immunoSEQ multiplex PCR, and TCRdb holds only the in-frame ones, with some missing. The table shows roughly 140,000 clones, with less than 9.5% occurring only once. The source material was PBMCs. Receptors originate from a male donor in good health and CMV-seronegative.

This clone was seen only a few times. The V and J genes are TRBV28 and TRBJ1-4; no clear D gene. CDR1 and CDR2 from the germline V gene are MDHEN and SYDVKM. The V end was cut by 2 bases, the J end by 0 bases, with 7 bases between. This CDR3 has 15 amino acids. The CDR3 sequence: CASSLAGATNEKLFF. CDR3 bases: TGTGCCAGCAGTTTAGCGGGTGCAACTAATGAAAAACTGTTTTTT.

The chain links TRBV28 to TRBJ2-2; D possibly corresponds to TRBD2 (6 bases). V dropped 6 bases and J dropped 7 bases, with 18 bases sitting between them. The V gene's germline CDR1 is MDHEN and CDR2 SYDVKM. This CDR3 spans 15 amino acids. CDR3 bases: TGTGCCAGCAGCCTCCGGGACTCCTACGGCGGGGAGCTGTTTTTT. This sequence encodes CASSLRDSYGGELFF. Full variable domain (outside the CDR3, taken from reference TRBV28 and TRBJ2-2): DVKVTQSSRYLVKRTGEKVFLECVQDMDHENMFWYRQDPGLGLRLIYFSYDVKMKEKGDIPEGYSVSREKKERFSLILESASTNQTSMYLCASSLRDSYGGELFFGEGSRLTVL.

This clone was detected a few times. V gene TRBV6-1 combines with J gene TRBJ1-5; the D gene is possibly TRBD1 (5 bases). Trimming took 0 bases from V and 8 from J, leaving 8 bases between them. This CDR3 has 13 residues. Germline V lookup: CDR1 MNHNS, CDR2 SASEGT. The CDR3 DNA follows: TGTGCCAGCAGTGAAGCGCAAGGGGAGCCCCAGCATTTT. The encoded protein is CASSEAQGEPQHF.